Detailed here is one TCR beta chain. This sample was taken from a study of blood T cell repertoires in COVID-19. At the level of the study: Sites across the United States, Italy and Spain contributed samples from acute and convalescent COVID-19. Sources were T cells, B-cell-depleted T cells, or PBMCs; the material itself was cDNA or gDNA.

Authors' methods: Researchers report that nucleated cell counts were estimated from reference gene primer amplification. Only in-frame clones appear in the TCRdb table, and some are missing; sequencing was by immunoSEQ multiplex PCR. D and trimming were read from the DNA, whereas the V and J calls and clone size are those reported in that table. The sample lists roughly 200,000 clones, 85% occurring once. The CDR3 has 14 residues. V was shortened by 2 bases and J by 0 bases, with 6 bases between the two germline ends. The sequence was obtained from a man in his forties who had recovered from COVID-19. The sample was PBMCs or T cells enriched from blood (not recorded which). This sequence joins TRBV23-1 and TRBJ2-3; the D is unclear. TRBV23-1 is classed as an ORF, of uncertain function. CDR3 DNA: TGCGCCAGCAGTCAACCCGGGAGCACAGATACGCAGTATTTT. It encodes CASSQPGSTDTQYF.